Sequencing of this T cell receptor (beta chain) was carried out in a study of blood T cell repertoires in COVID-19. Looking at the study overall: T cells, B-cell-depleted T cells, or PBMCs supplied cDNA or gDNA.

Using immunoSEQ multiplex PCR, the repertoire was profiled, and TCRdb retains in-frame clones only, with some absent. The sample has 310,000 or so clones; roughly 90% are singletons. The CDR3 spans 14 residues. Looked up from germline, CDR1 is MDHEN and CDR2 is SYDVKM. V gave up 10 bases and J gave up 6 bases, with 19 bases separating them. The chain has TRBV28 and TRBJ1-5; D remains unclear. Sample: peripheral blood. The TCR sequence derives from a woman aged 50 to 65 with active or convalescent COVID-19. CDR3 DNA: TGTGCCACCTTTTCCCAGCCTTCGGGTCAGCCCCAGCATTTT. Residues: CATFSQPSGQPQHF.